This T cell receptor beta chain is from a study of T cell changes during pregnancy in multiple sclerosis. The V gene's germline CDR1 is MGHDK and CDR2 SYGVNS. V dropped 3 bases and J dropped 3 bases, with 3 bases sitting between them. The CDR3 is made up of 11 amino acids. Using immunoSEQ multiplex PCR, the repertoire was profiled, and TCRdb retains in-frame clones only, with some absent. The sample records about 62,000 clones, 80% to 95% being singletons. This receptor was taken from a female donor with multiple sclerosis, enrolled in a pregnancy study. The source was CD8+ T cells from peripheral blood mononuclear cells, collected in the second trimester of pregnancy. The chain recombines TRBV25-1 with TRBJ2-7; no clear D. The CDR3 nucleotides are TGTGCCAGCAGTGACGGCTACGAGCAGTACTTC. It yields the protein CASSDGYEQYF.